These 25 T cell receptor beta chains were all obtained from the same sample, sequenced in a study of shared clonotypes between healthy human individuals. Clones were read by immunoSEQ multiplex PCR, and TCRdb kept only the in-frame ones, dropping some. The sample carries 2,500,000 or so clones, 93% recorded once. Sequenced sample: naive CD4+ T cells from PBMCs. Regarding subset: CD45RA+ positively selected. The receptors here all came from a young man in good health. Some clones in this sample may be carry-over from other donors' samples.

The J gene is TRBJ2-1, the V gene TRBV9; D unclear. Germline CDR1 reads SGDLS; CDR2 reads YYNGEE. This CDR3 comprises 15 residues. With 1 base removed from V and 3 bases from J, the gap between germline ends came to 11 bases. The CDR3: CASSVMNHDYNEQFF. In nucleotides, the CDR3 is TGTGCCAGCAGCGTAATGAACCACGACTACAATGAGCAGTTCTTC.

The rearrangement joins TRBV7-8 to TRBJ2-1, with D possibly matching TRBD2 (6 bases). The CDR3 consists of 16 residues. Trimming took 1 base from V and 1 from J, leaving 11 bases between them. Germline values: CDR1 SGHVS, CDR2 FQNEAQ. The CDR3 loop reads CASSLGTSPSYNEQFF. Here the CDR3 DNA reads TGTGCCAGCAGCTTAGGTACTAGCCCTTCCTACAATGAGCAGTTCTTC.

The table lists this clone with a count of one. The chain carries TRBV28 and TRBJ1-1; D is uncertain. Trimming removed 6 bases at V and 1 base at J, with 9 bases between. The CDR3 is 13 residues long. The V gene's germline CDR1 is MDHEN and CDR2 SYDVKM. CDR3 DNA sequence: TGTGCCAGCAGAGGCTCGGGGAACACTGAAGCTTTCTTT. Its protein is CASRGSGNTEAFF.

This chain joins TRBV28 and TRBJ1-3; D is possibly TRBD1 (5 bases). V dropped 4 bases and J dropped 3 bases, with 10 bases sitting between them. In germline, CDR1 is MDHEN, CDR2 SYDVKM. The CDR3 totals 14 residues. CDR3 loop: CASSSGAVGNTIYF. The DNA of the CDR3 is TGTGCCAGCAGTTCCGGGGCAGTTGGAAACACCATATATTTT.

V is TRBV19 and J is TRBJ2-1; D gene ambiguous. The CDR3 contains 15 residues. V lost 4 bases to trimming and J lost 0 bases, with 10 bases between them. Germline CDR1 is LNHDA and CDR2 is SQIVND (reference sequence). CDR3 nucleotide sequence: TGTGCCAGTAGTAGTCGGACCGACTCCTACAATGAGCAGTTCTTC. Protein sequence: CASSSRTDSYNEQFF.

The V and J genes are TRBV7-9 and TRBJ1-1, with a possible D match to TRBD1 (5 bases). The CDR3 consists of 17 residues. Between the trimmed V and J ends, which lost 4 bases and 0 bases, there was a span of 18 bases. The germline gives CDR1 SEHNR, CDR2 FQNEAQ (reference sequence). In DNA, the CDR3 is TGTGCCAGCAGCTCCGAGATAAGGACGGGGGTGAACACTGAAGCTTTCTTT. Residues: CASSSEIRTGVNTEAFF.

V and J are TRBV27 and TRBJ1-2; a weak D match, TRBD1 (6 bases). V was shortened by 0 bases and J by 4 bases, with 9 bases between the two germline ends. The length of the CDR3 is 14 residues. Germline CDR1 and CDR2: MNHEY and SMNVEV (reference sequence). This chain's CDR3 is CASSLSAGAYGYTF. CDR3 sequence (DNA): TGTGCCAGCAGTTTATCGGCAGGGGCCTATGGCTACACCTTC.

This chain joins TRBV5-1 and TRBJ2-7, with a possible D match to TRBD2 (5 bases). The CDR3 spans 15 residues. V lost 1 base and J 2 bases, leaving 13 bases between the germline ends. The germline V gene encodes CDR1 SGHRS and CDR2 YFSETQ. CDR3 bases: TGCGCCAGCAGCTTGAACCGGGGTCAGGCCTACGAGCAGTACTTC. Encoded protein: CASSLNRGQAYEQYF.

The rearrangement joins TRBV27 to TRBJ1-6; a weak D match, TRBD1 (5 bases). CDR1 MNHEY and CDR2 SMNVEV come from the germline V gene (reference sequence). The ends were cut back, 4 bases at V and 7 bases at J, with 14 bases in the middle. The CDR3 runs 15 residues. CDR3 nucleotides: TGTGCCAGCAGTTCGTTTGGGCAGGGAAATTCACCCCTCCACTTT. Residues: CASSSFGQGNSPLHF.

V usage is TRBV4-3 and J usage is TRBJ1-4; 8 bases agree with TRBD1. This CDR3 has 16 residues. Germline V lookup: CDR1 LGHNA, CDR2 YSLEER. The V segment lost 0 bases and the J segment 10 bases; nucleotides outside the gene matches: 10. The CDR3 nucleotides are TGCGCCAGCAGCCAAGATGCAAGGGCAGGGGGCGGAAAACTGTTTTTT. Translated, it gives CASSQDARAGGGKLFF.

This chain uses TRBV5-1 with TRBJ1-2; the D gene is possibly TRBD1 (6 bases). With 1 base removed from V and 0 bases from J, the gap between germline ends came to 13 bases. This CDR3 has 16 residues. Germline V CDR1 and CDR2: SGHRS, YFSETQ. Here the CDR3 reads CASSLSGGQPNYGYTF. The CDR3 bases are TGCGCCAGCAGCTTGAGTGGCGGACAGCCTAACTATGGCTACACCTTC.

The chain links TRBV19 to TRBJ2-6; D gene uncertain. The CDR3 sequence is 18 residues long. CDR1 and CDR2 from the germline V gene are LNHDA and SQIVND (reference sequence). With 2 bases removed from V and 0 bases from J, the gap between germline ends came to 14 bases. The CDR3 DNA is TGTGCCAGTAGTATATATGGGGTCCCGAGCTCTGGGGCCAACGTCCTGACTTTC. Its translation: CASSIYGVPSSGANVLTF. Full variable domain (missing parts from reference TRBV19 and TRBJ2-6): DGGITQSPKYLFRKEGQNVTLSCEQNLNHDAMYWYRQDPGQGLRLIYYSQIVNDFQKGDIAEGYSVSREKKESFPLTVTSAQKNPTAFYLCASSIYGVPSSGANVLTFGAGSRLTVL.

The rearrangement uses TRBV19 and TRBJ1-4; tentatively, D is TRBD1 (5 bases). Germline V gives CDR1 LNHDA, CDR2 SQIVND (reference sequence). Trimming removed 10 bases from V and 7 bases from J, with 16 bases in between. The CDR3 has 13 residues. The CDR3 region has the DNA TGTGCCACTACCCCCCAGGGAAGTGAAAAACTGTTTTTT. As protein: CATTPQGSEKLFF. The full variable domain, rest sourced from reference TRBV19 and TRBJ1-4, is DGGITQSPKYLFRKEGQNVTLSCEQNLNHDAMYWYRQDPGQGLRLIYYSQIVNDFQKGDIAEGYSVSREKKESFPLTVTSAQKNPTAFYLCATTPQGSEKLFFGSGTQLSVL.

This rearrangement joins TRBV11-2 to TRBJ1-6, with D hard to call. Trimming took 5 bases from V and 9 from J, leaving 17 bases between them. CDR1 and CDR2 (germline): SGHAT, FQNNGV. This CDR3 has 15 residues. The CDR3 bases are TGTGCCAGCAGCCTTGAGAGGGTAATCGGTTCACCCCTCCACTTT. Amino acids: CASSLERVIGSPLHF.

Comment on this clone: Distinct nucleotide sequences in the sample also encode this CDR3. CDR3 in DNA: TGTGCCAGCAGGACAGGACTGAACACTGAAGCTTTCTTT. Its protein is CASRTGLNTEAFF. The chain uses TRBV6-1 and TRBJ1-1, with D maybe TRBD1 (6 bases). Per germline, CDR1 MNHNS and CDR2 SASEGT. V was pared by 6 bases and J by 0 bases, with 8 bases between. The CDR3 extends over 13 amino acids.

This clone was picked up one time. The gene calls are TRBV29-1 and TRBJ2-3, with TRBD2 identical over 10 bases. This CDR3 contains 20 residues. CDR1 is SQVTM and CDR2 is ANQGSEA in the germline V gene. The V segment lost 5 bases and the J segment 1 base; nucleotides outside the gene matches: 21. CDR3: CSVRPRLAGGRNRGTDTQYF. DNA for the CDR3: TGCAGCGTTCGCCCCCGTTTAGCGGGAGGACGTAACCGGGGCACAGATACGCAGTATTTT.

The rearrangement links TRBV4-3 to TRBJ1-4; 9 nucleotides match TRBD1. After removal of 4 bases from V and 3 bases from J, the junction contained 6 bases not matched to a gene. The CDR3 extends over 16 amino acids. Germline V gene data show CDR1 as LGHNA and CDR2 as YSLEER. The CDR3 here is CASSRKQGASNEKLFF. The CDR3 nucleotides are TGCGCCAGCAGCCGCAAACAGGGGGCTTCTAATGAAAAACTGTTTTTT.

The table lists this clone with a few counts. V is TRBV5-6 and J is TRBJ1-5; D remains ambiguous. CDR3 length: 13 residues. Trimming took 0 bases from V and 3 from J, leaving 4 bases between them. Germline CDR1 and CDR2: SGHDT and YYEEEE. The CDR3 loop reads CASSLGNNQPQHF. The CDR3 nucleotides are TGTGCCAGCAGCTTGGGGAACAATCAGCCCCAGCATTTT.

DNA of the CDR3: TGCGCCAGCAGATCGGGACAGCCACAAACTGAAGCTTTCTTT. Translating gives CASRSGQPQTEAFF. J is TRBJ1-1 and V is TRBV5-1, with 7 bases that match TRBD1. CDR1 is SGHRS and CDR2 is YFSETQ in the germline V gene. Trimming took 5 bases from V and 5 from J; bases not matched to a gene: 9. The CDR3 loop spans 14 amino acids.

This chain connects TRBV7-9 to TRBJ2-3, with TRBD1 as a possible D gene (5 bases). In germline, CDR1 is SEHNR, CDR2 FQNEAQ (reference sequence). V lost 3 bases and J lost 2, with 9 bases in between. CDR3 length: 14 residues. The CDR3 sequence: CASSFGAHTDTQYF. In nucleotides, the CDR3 is TGTGCCAGCAGCTTTGGGGCCCACACAGATACGCAGTATTTT.

The gene calls are TRBV6-6 and TRBJ2-7, with D possibly TRBD2 on 6 matching bases. V dropped 0 bases and J dropped 2 bases, with 14 bases sitting between them. CDR1 and CDR2 (germline): MNHNY, SVGAGI (reference sequence). The CDR3 has 16 amino acids. The CDR3 here is CASSYSGGRLTYEQYF. DNA of the CDR3: TGTGCCAGCAGTTACTCGGGGGGACGGTTAACCTACGAGCAGTACTTC.

V usage is TRBV6-5 and J usage is TRBJ2-7; D possibly corresponds to TRBD2 (6 bases). The CDR3 spans 14 residues. Trimming cost V 2 bases and J 6 bases, with 14 bases left between them. Per germline, CDR1 MNHEY and CDR2 SVGAGI. The CDR3 reads CASSYRRDSGEQYF. CDR3 DNA: TGTGCCAGCAGTTACCGGAGGGACTCAGGCGAGCAGTACTTC.

The chain couples TRBV10-3 to TRBJ2-1; D not resolved. V gave up 7 bases and J gave up 6 bases, with 22 bases separating them. CDR3 length: 16 residues. The germline V gene encodes CDR1 ENHRY and CDR2 SYGVKD. The CDR3 is CAITPFTGTNGNEQFF. The CDR3 nucleotides are TGTGCCATCACCCCTTTTACCGGTACCAATGGCAATGAGCAGTTCTTC.

The chain carries TRBV11-3 and TRBJ2-5; D remains unclear. The CDR3 spans 14 residues. CDR1 is SGHNT and CDR2 is YENEEA in the germline V gene. V lost 4 bases and J lost 5, with 14 bases in between. Here the CDR3 reads CASSSTATAETQYF. The CDR3 DNA sequence: TGTGCCAGCAGCTCCACCGCAACCGCCGAGACCCAGTACTTC. The full variable domain, with the rest looked up from reference TRBV11-3 and TRBJ2-5, is EAGVVQSPRYKIIEKKQPVAFWCNPISGHNTLYWYLQNLGQGPELLIRYENEEAVDDSQLPKDRFSAERLKGVDSTLKIQPAELGDSAVYLCASSSTATAETQYFGPGTRLLVL.

With regard to this clone: Other DNA sequences in this specimen translate into the identical CDR3. Here the CDR3 reads CASSWDRQETQYF. Here the CDR3 DNA reads TGTGCCAGCAGCTGGGACAGGCAAGAGACCCAGTACTTC. The chain employs TRBV7-3 and TRBJ2-5; 8 bases map to TRBD1. The CDR3 is 13 amino acids. The junction had 0 bases not matched to a gene; V was cut back by 4 bases and J by 2 bases. CDR1 is SGHTA and CDR2 is FQGTGA in the germline V gene.